The text below deals with one TCR beta chain. As yet, its antigen is unknown. This sample is drawn from a study of identical twins. A single record per CDR3 protein comes from TCRdb applying MiXCR to the 5' RACE reads. The data show 540,000 or so distinct CDR3 sequences, around 20% seen once. Regarding the study as a whole: Invariant populations such as MAIT and iNKT cells could partly muddle zero-insertion analyses.

Each donor (without exception) was a healthy Caucasian. The same data also went into a second study, on yellow fever vaccine responses in identical twins.

The receptor was isolated from a woman in her late teens or twenties in good health. Source material: CD4+ T cells sorted from blood.

The CDR3 protein is CSVVVQGIRGYTF. The CDR3 region has the DNA TGCAGCGTTGTGGTGCAGGGAATTCGGGGCTACACCTTC. The V call is TRBV29-1, the J call TRBJ1-2, with D possibly being TRBD1 (5 bases). Germline values: CDR1 SQVTM, CDR2 ANQGSEA. This CDR3 contains 13 residues. V was clipped by 4 bases and J by 8 bases, with 17 bases between them.